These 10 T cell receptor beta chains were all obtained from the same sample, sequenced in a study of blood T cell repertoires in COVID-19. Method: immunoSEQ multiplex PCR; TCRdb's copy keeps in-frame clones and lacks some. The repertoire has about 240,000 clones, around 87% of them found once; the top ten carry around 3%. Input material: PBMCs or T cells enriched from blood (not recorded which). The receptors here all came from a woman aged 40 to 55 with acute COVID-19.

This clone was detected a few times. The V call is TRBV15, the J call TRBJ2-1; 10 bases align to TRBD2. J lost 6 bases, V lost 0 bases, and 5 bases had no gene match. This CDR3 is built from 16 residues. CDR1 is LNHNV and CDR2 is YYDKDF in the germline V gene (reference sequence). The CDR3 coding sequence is TGTGCCACCAGCAGAGATGGCAGCGGGAGGGCCAATGAGCAGTTCTTC. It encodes CATSRDGSGRANEQFF.

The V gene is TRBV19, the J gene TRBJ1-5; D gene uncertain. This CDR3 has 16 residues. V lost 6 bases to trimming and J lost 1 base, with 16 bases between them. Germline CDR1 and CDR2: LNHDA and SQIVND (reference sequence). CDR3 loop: CASSSRGTRSNQPQHF. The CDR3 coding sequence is TGTGCCAGTAGCTCGCGGGGTACAAGGAGCAATCAGCCCCAGCATTTT.

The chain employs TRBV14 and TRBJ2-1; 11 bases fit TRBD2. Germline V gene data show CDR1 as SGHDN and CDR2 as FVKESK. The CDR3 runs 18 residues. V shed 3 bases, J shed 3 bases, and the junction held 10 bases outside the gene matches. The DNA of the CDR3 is TGTGCCAGCAGCCAGGAAAGGTTGACTAGCGGGAACTACAATGAGCAGTTCTTC. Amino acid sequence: CASSQERLTSGNYNEQFF.

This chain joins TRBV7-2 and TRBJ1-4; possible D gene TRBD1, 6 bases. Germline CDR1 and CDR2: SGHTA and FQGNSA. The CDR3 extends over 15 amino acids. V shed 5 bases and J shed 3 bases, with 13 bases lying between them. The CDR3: CASSPAGASNEKLFF. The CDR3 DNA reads TGTGCCAGCAGCCCAGCAGGGGCCTCTAATGAAAAACTGTTTTTT. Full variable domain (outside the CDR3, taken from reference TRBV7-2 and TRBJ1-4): GAGVSQSPSNKVTEKGKDVELRCDPISGHTALYWYRQSLGQGLEFLIYFQGNSAPDKSGLPSDRFSAERTGGSVSTLTIQRTQQEDSAVYLCASSPAGASNEKLFFGSGTQLSVL.

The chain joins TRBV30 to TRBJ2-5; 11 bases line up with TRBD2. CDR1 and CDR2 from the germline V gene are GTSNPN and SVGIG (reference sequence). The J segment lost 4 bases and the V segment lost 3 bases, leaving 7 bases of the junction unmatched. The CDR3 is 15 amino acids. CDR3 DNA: TGTGCCTGGAGGAATAGCGGGAGGGCCGGAGAGACCCAGTACTTC. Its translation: CAWRNSGRAGETQYF. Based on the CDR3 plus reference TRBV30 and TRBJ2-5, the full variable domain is SQTIHQWPATLVQPVGSPLSLECTVEGTSNPNLYWYRQAAGRGLQLLFYSVGIGQISSEVPQNLSASRPQDRQFILSSKKLLLSDSGFYLCAWRNSGRAGETQYFGPGTRLLVL.

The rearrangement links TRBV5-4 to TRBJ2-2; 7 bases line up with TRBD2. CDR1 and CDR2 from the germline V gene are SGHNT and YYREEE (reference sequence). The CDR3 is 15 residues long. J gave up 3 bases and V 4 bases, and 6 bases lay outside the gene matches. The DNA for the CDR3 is TGTGCCAGCAGCGCTGGGAGGGCCGACACCGGGGAGCTGTTTTTT. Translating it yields CASSAGRADTGELFF. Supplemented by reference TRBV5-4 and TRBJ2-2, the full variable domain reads ETGVTQSPTHLIKTRGQQVTLRCSSQSGHNTVSWYQQALGQGPQFIFQYYREEENGRGNFPPRFSGLQFPNYSSELNVNALELDDSALYLCASSAGRADTGELFFGEGSRLTVL.

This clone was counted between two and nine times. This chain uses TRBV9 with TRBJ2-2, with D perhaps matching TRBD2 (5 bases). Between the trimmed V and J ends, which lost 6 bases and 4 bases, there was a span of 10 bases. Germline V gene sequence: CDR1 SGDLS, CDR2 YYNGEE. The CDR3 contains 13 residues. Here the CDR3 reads CASMERVTGELFF. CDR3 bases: TGTGCCAGCATGGAGAGGGTCACCGGGGAGCTGTTTTTT.

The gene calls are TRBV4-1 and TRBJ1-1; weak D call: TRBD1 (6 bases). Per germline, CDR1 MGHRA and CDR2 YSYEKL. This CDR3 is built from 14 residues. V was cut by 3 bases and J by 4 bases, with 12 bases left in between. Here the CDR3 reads CASSHGQKGTEAFF. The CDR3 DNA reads TGCGCCAGCAGCCACGGACAGAAGGGCACTGAAGCTTTCTTT.

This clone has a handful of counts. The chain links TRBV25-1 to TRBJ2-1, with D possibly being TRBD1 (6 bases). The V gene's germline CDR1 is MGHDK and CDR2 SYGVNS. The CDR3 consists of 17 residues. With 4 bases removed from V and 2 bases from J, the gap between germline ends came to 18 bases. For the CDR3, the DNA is TGTGCCAGCAGTGCGAGGGGGAAAAACCGTCCCTACAATGAGCAGTTCTTC. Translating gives CASSARGKNRPYNEQFF. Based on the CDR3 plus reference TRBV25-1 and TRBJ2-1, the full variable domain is EADIYQTPRYLVIGTGKKITLECSQTMGHDKMYWYQQDPGMELHLIHYSYGVNSTEKGDLSSESTVSRIRTEHFPLTLESARPSHTSQYLCASSARGKNRPYNEQFFGPGTRLTVL.

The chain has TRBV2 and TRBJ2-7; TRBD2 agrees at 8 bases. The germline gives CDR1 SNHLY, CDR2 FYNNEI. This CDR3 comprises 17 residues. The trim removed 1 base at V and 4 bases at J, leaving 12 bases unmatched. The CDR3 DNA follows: TGTGCCAGCAGTGAAGAACTAGCGGAGATAGATAGGTACGAGCAGTACTTC. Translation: CASSEELAEIDRYEQYF.